Below are 27 T cell receptor beta chains sequenced from a single sample in a study of CD8+CD57+ T cells in acquired aplastic anemia. The patients chosen for sequencing had shown expansion of CD8+CD57+ cells (detected by flow cytometry). Both TCR beta VDJ combination and CDR3 sequence profiling were carried out. Genomic DNA was the template for this profiling. TCRdb recomputed calls from the reads with MiXCR, one row per CDR3 protein. Seen here are under 200,000 distinct CDR3 sequences, 48% observed once, and the top ten hold about 1.7%. The sequencing sample was made of sorted CD4+, CD8+, or CD8+CD57+ T cells (not recorded which) from PBMCs. The receptors come from a human donor with aplastic anemia.

Ten or more counts support this clonotype. The genes are TRBV18 and TRBJ2-7; D unclear. This CDR3 contains 12 residues. Trimming left V 6 bases short and J 2 bases short, with 8 bases between. CDR1 KGHSH and CDR2 LQKENI come from the germline V gene. The CDR3 reads CASSRPTYEQYF. DNA of the CDR3: TGTGCCAGCTCCAGACCTACCTACGAGCAGTACTTC.

The V and J genes are TRBV7-8 and TRBJ2-7; TRBD1 matches at 8 bases. J gave up 5 bases and V 8 bases, and 17 bases lay outside the gene matches. Germline V gene data show CDR1 as SGHVS and CDR2 as FQNEAQ. The CDR3 extends over 16 amino acids. The CDR3 DNA follows: TGTGCCAGCGCCAGCAGCCGGGTAGGACAGGGTGACGAGCAGTACTTC. Encoded protein: CASASSRVGQGDEQYF.

The chain recombines TRBV30 with TRBJ1-2; TRBD1 agrees at 9 bases. Looked up from germline, CDR1 is GTSNPN and CDR2 is SVGIG (reference sequence). With V trimmed by 2 bases and J by 4 bases, 14 bases remained unmatched. The CDR3 consists of 17 residues. CDR3: CAWSPNTLQGASYGYTF. DNA for the CDR3: TGTGCCTGGAGTCCGAACACACTACAGGGGGCTAGCTATGGCTACACCTTC.

The chain uses TRBV2 and TRBJ2-2, with D maybe TRBD1 (5 bases). The V end was cut by 6 bases, the J end by 0 bases, with 11 bases between. CDR1 is SNHLY and CDR2 is FYNNEI in the germline V gene. CDR3 length equals 15 residues. Written as DNA, the CDR3 is TGTGCCAGCAGCTACAGGTTCCCGAACACCGGGGAGCTGTTTTTT. This gives the protein CASSYRFPNTGELFF.

This clonotype was counted ten times or more. The chain couples TRBV4-1 to TRBJ1-2; D ambiguous. The CDR3 has 15 amino acids. Germline CDR1 is MGHRA and CDR2 is YSYEKL. V lost 0 bases and J lost 3, with 11 bases in between. Here the CDR3 reads CASSQDLGWDYGYTF. CDR3 coding DNA: TGCGCCAGCAGCCAAGACTTGGGGTGGGACTATGGCTACACCTTC.

The chain couples TRBV29-1 to TRBJ2-7; D perhaps matches TRBD1 (7 bases). There are 12 residues in the CDR3. Germline CDR1 reads SQVTM; CDR2 reads ANQGSEA. V was clipped by 6 bases and J by 4 bases, with 13 bases between them. CDR3 nucleotide sequence: TGCAGCGTCCAACAGGGGAGGTACGAGCAGTACTTC. Protein sequence: CSVQQGRYEQYF.

This clonotype has a count of ten or more. The chain couples TRBV12-3 or TRBV12-4 to TRBJ2-5; weak D call: TRBD1 (5 bases). The V and J ends lost 1 base and 5 bases respectively, with 8 bases between them. CDR3 length: 13 amino acids. The DNA for the CDR3 is TGTGCCAGCAGTTTAGGCAGGGTTGAGACCCAGTACTTC. It encodes CASSLGRVETQYF.

The rearrangement uses TRBV19 and TRBJ1-2; unclear D gene. This CDR3 spans 15 amino acids. Trimming cost V 5 bases and J 5 bases, with 18 bases left between them. The V gene's germline CDR1 is LNHDA and CDR2 SQIVND (reference sequence). This CDR3 reads CASSPSQSLTYGYTF. CDR3 DNA sequence: TGTGCCAGTAGTCCATCTCAGTCCCTGACTTATGGCTACACCTTC.

The J gene is TRBJ1-1, the V gene TRBV30, with D perhaps matching TRBD1 (5 bases). The germline V gene encodes CDR1 GTSNPN and CDR2 SVGIG (reference sequence). Trimming pared 5 bases from V and 7 bases from J, leaving 14 bases between. This CDR3 is 12 amino acids long. CDR3 in amino acids: CAWAVMGLEAFF. The CDR3 DNA reads as TGTGCCTGGGCTGTCATGGGACTTGAAGCTTTCTTT. The full variable domain, completed using reference TRBV30 and TRBJ1-1, is SQTIHQWPATLVQPVGSPLSLECTVEGTSNPNLYWYRQAAGRGLQLLFYSVGIGQISSEVPQNLSASRPQDRQFILSSKKLLLSDSGFYLCAWAVMGLEAFFGQGTRLTVV.

V and J are TRBV24-1 and TRBJ2-7, with D perhaps TRBD1 (7 bases). The length of the CDR3 is 15 residues. Trimming cost V 6 bases and J 5 bases, with 19 bases left between them. Germline CDR1 reads KGHDR; CDR2 reads SFDVKD. The CDR3 loop reads CATSRHTRRGDEQYF. In DNA, the CDR3 is TGTGCCACCAGTCGCCACACGCGCAGGGGGGACGAGCAGTACTTC.

The V call is TRBV19, the J call TRBJ2-1; the D gene is possibly TRBD2 (6 bases). Trimming took 4 bases from V and 5 from J, leaving 9 bases between them. The germline CDR1 and CDR2 sequences are LNHDA and SQIVND (reference sequence). This CDR3 is 13 amino acids long. The CDR3 DNA follows: TGTGCCAGTAGTACTGGGGGGAACAATGAGCAGTTCTTC. Translation: CASSTGGNNEQFF.

The chain uses TRBV29-1 and TRBJ2-7; the match to TRBD2 covers 9 bases. Germline V gene lookup returns CDR1 SQVTM and CDR2 ANQGSEA. Trimming removed 6 bases from V and 1 base from J; junction bases left unmatched: 4. The CDR3 is 13 amino acids. CDR3 DNA: TGCAGCGTGAGACTAGCGGCATCCTACGAGCAGTACTTC. As protein: CSVRLAASYEQYF.

Worth noting for this clonotype: Being one base from a much bigger clone, this may be a read error. The chain recombines TRBV10-3 with TRBJ2-7; D remains unclear. The germline CDR1 and CDR2 sequences are ENHRY and SYGVKD. The length of the CDR3 is 10 residues. The V gene lost 3 bases and the J gene lost 12 bases, with 9 bases spanning the gap. CDR3 DNA: TGTGCCATCAGTGAAATAGGCCGGTACTTC. Encoded protein: CAISEIGRYF.

The chain couples TRBV7-2 to TRBJ2-5, with unresolved D. Germline CDR1 reads SGHTA; CDR2 reads FQGNSA. There are 13 residues in the CDR3. V was shortened by 4 bases and J by 5 bases, with 11 bases between the two germline ends. Here the CDR3 reads CASSSHPRETQYF. The CDR3 DNA follows: TGTGCCAGCAGCTCCCATCCCCGTGAGACCCAGTACTTC.

The V and J genes are TRBV2 and TRBJ1-5; D is perhaps TRBD1 (5 bases). The CDR3 sequence is 14 residues long. The V end was cut by 4 bases, the J end by 7 bases, with 14 bases between. In germline, CDR1 is SNHLY, CDR2 FYNNEI. CDR3 amino acids: CASSAPRGDQPQHF. The CDR3 bases are TGTGCCAGCAGTGCCCCGAGGGGCGACCAGCCCCAGCATTTT.

This clonotype was detected only a few times. The CDR3 DNA reads as TGTGCCAGCAGTGACTCGGGAACCACTGAAGCTTTCTTT. Translated, it gives CASSDSGTTEAFF. This chain uses TRBV6-4 with TRBJ1-1, with D unresolved. The germline V gene encodes CDR1 MRHNA and CDR2 SNTAGT. The V end was cut by 0 bases, the J end by 4 bases, with 6 bases between. The CDR3 runs 13 residues.

The chain links TRBV10-3 to TRBJ2-7; D tentatively fits TRBD1 or TRBD2 (5 bases each). V was clipped by 7 bases and J by 3 bases, with 13 bases between them. The CDR3 runs 13 residues. Germline V lookup: CDR1 ENHRY, CDR2 SYGVKD. CDR3 sequence: CAIMRDANYEQYF. The CDR3 DNA sequence: TGTGCCATCATGAGGGACGCGAACTACGAGCAGTACTTC.

About this clonotype itself: At one end the junction does not follow the germline gene, possibly because of a read error. This chain links TRBV12-3 or TRBV12-4 with TRBJ1-2; D not resolved. The CDR3 is 14 residues long. CDR3 nucleotides: TGTTCCAGCAGTTTCGGTCTAGGCAACTATGGCTACACCTTC. Protein product: CSSSFGLGNYGYTF.

This clonotype was observed many times. The V and J genes are TRBV9 and TRBJ1-2; weak D call: TRBD1 (5 bases). Trimming took off 2 bases at V and 2 bases at J, with 16 bases between the two ends. This CDR3 spans 16 amino acids. Germline V gene lookup returns CDR1 SGDLS and CDR2 YYNGEE. The CDR3 DNA reads TGTGCCAGCAGCGTGGGGACTGGGCTAATAAACTATGGCTACACCTTC. Protein product: CASSVGTGLINYGYTF.

The chain has TRBV5-1 and TRBJ1-3; D perhaps matches TRBD1 (6 bases). V lost 6 bases, J lost 0 bases, and 10 bases lay in between. The CDR3 is 14 amino acids. Looked up from germline, CDR1 is SGHRS and CDR2 is YFSETQ. CDR3 nucleotides: TGCGCCAGCAACCCGGACAGCTCTGGAAACACCATATATTTT. This sequence encodes CASNPDSSGNTIYF.

The table lists this clonotype with a few counts. V gene TRBV6-2 or TRBV6-3 combines with J gene TRBJ1-5, with 7 nucleotides matching TRBD1. From germline, CDR1 is MNHEY and CDR2 SVGEGT. The CDR3 totals 15 residues. V lost 6 bases and J lost 1; bases outside the gene matches: 6. Written as DNA, the CDR3 is TGTGCCAGCAGCCCCTCGGGACAGAGCAATCAGCCCCAGCATTTT. Protein sequence: CASSPSGQSNQPQHF.

V gene TRBV3-1 combines with J gene TRBJ1-1; D ambiguous. This CDR3 is 16 amino acids long. Trimming took 2 bases from V and 3 from J, leaving 16 bases between them. Per the germline V gene, CDR1 is LGHDT and CDR2 is YNNKEL (reference sequence). CDR3 nucleotides: TGTGCCAGCAGCCAACTCACGGGGTCTCCCCACACTGAAGCTTTCTTT. It yields the protein CASSQLTGSPHTEAFF.

The chain uses TRBV7-2 and TRBJ1-2, with D possibly being TRBD1 (6 bases). The CDR3 sequence is 12 residues long. CDR1 and CDR2 from the germline V gene are SGHTA and FQGNSA. The V gene lost 7 bases and the J gene lost 4 bases, with 10 bases spanning the gap. In nucleotides, the CDR3 is TGTGCCAGCACCCAGGGGCCCTATGGCTACACCTTC. This encodes CASTQGPYGYTF.

The chain couples TRBV5-8 to TRBJ2-7; either TRBD1 or TRBD2 may fit D (6 bases each). Trimming removed 0 bases at V and 2 bases at J, with 9 bases between. CDR3 length: 14 residues. Germline CDR1 SGHTS, CDR2 YDEGEE. CDR3 sequence: CASSLGGAAYEQYF. The CDR3 nucleotides read TGTGCCAGCAGCTTGGGGGGGGCCGCCTACGAGCAGTACTTC.

The V gene is TRBV20-1, the J gene TRBJ1-2, with 8 bases matching TRBD1. Germline trimming cut 7 bases from V and 8 bases from J; bases unmatched to any gene: 12. The CDR3 is made up of 13 amino acids. Germline V gene sequence: CDR1 DFQATT, CDR2 SNEGSKA (reference sequence). The DNA for the CDR3 is TGCAGTGTCACCGGGACAGGCAGGTCAGGCTACACCTTC. It codes for CSVTGTGRSGYTF.

This chain uses TRBV7-6 with TRBJ1-1, with D unresolved. Trimming took off 2 bases at V and 6 bases at J, with 7 bases between the two ends. This CDR3 spans 12 amino acids. In germline, CDR1 is SGHVS, CDR2 FNYEAQ. In DNA, the CDR3 is TGTGCCAGCAGCTTACTCGACGCTGAAGCTTTCTTT. Its protein product is CASSLLDAEAFF.

This clonotype turned up a few times. The chain recombines TRBV2 with TRBJ2-7; a weak D match, TRBD2 (6 bases). In germline, CDR1 is SNHLY, CDR2 FYNNEI. This CDR3 contains 11 residues. Trimming left V 8 bases short and J 3 bases short, with 8 bases between. Here the CDR3 reads CASVGGYEQYF. The CDR3 DNA follows: TGTGCCAGCGTGGGGGGCTACGAGCAGTACTTC.